A single T cell receptor (beta chain) is shown here with its context. Its antigen is as yet unknown. The identical CDR3 is also encoded by other nucleotide sequences in the sample. The sample originates from a study of shared clonotypes between healthy human individuals. The study, taken as a whole, reports: With few donors, the genetic and exposure-history diversity represented was limited. Of the naive CD4 clonotypes, roughly 5.2% were shared across a few donors.

TCRdb's copy holds only in-frame clones and misses some; the assay was immunoSEQ multiplex PCR. The data hold 2 million or so clones, with roughly 94% observed a single time. The ends were cut back, 5 bases at V and 6 bases at J, with 7 bases in the middle. Per the germline V gene, CDR1 is MNHEY and CDR2 is SVGAGI. This CDR3 contains 11 residues. Sequenced input: naive CD4+ T cells sorted from blood. Subset noted: CD45RA+ positively selected. This chain uses TRBV6-5 with TRBJ1-1, with a weak D call TRBD1 (6 bases). This receptor was obtained from a man aged 18 to 29 in good health. CDR3 region: CASSRGPEAFF. CDR3 sequence (DNA): TGTGCCAGCAGTCGGGGGCCTGAAGCTTTCTTT.